Presented here are 28 T cell receptor beta chains from one specimen sequenced in a study of control samples from healthy donors and cancer patients. Sequenced by immunoSEQ multiplex PCR; TCRdb stores in-frame clones only, minus some. The data show around 120,000 clones, around 87% seen once. What was sequenced was blood. Receptors originate from a man aged 55-75 years in good health.

This chain uses TRBV6-5 with TRBJ2-2; unclear D gene. V lost 6 bases to trimming and J lost 1 base, with 3 bases between them. The germline V gene has CDR1 MNHEY and CDR2 SVGAGI. This CDR3 region has 12 residues. CDR3 sequence (DNA): TGTGCCAGCAGAGTGAACACCGGGGAGCTGTTTTTT. Amino acid sequence: CASRVNTGELFF.

This chain links TRBV28 with TRBJ1-1; TRBD1 aligns across 7 bases. The CDR3 has 15 residues. The V gene's germline CDR1 is MDHEN and CDR2 SYDVKM. V lost 8 bases, J lost 4 bases, and 13 bases stayed unmatched. The CDR3 DNA sequence: TGTGCCAGCCCTCAACCAGGGGGATCATTCACTGAAGCTTTCTTT. Residues: CASPQPGGSFTEAFF.

This clone was seen a single time. The chain employs TRBV7-9 and TRBJ2-1; D remains ambiguous. Between the trimmed V and J ends, which lost 5 bases and 0 bases, there was a span of 17 bases. The germline V gene has CDR1 SEHNR and CDR2 FQNEAQ (reference sequence). There are 17 residues in the CDR3. The CDR3 reads CASSITTSPSSYNEQFF. CDR3 nucleotides: TGTGCCAGCAGCATAACGACCTCTCCAAGCTCCTACAATGAGCAGTTCTTC.

V is TRBV29-1 and J is TRBJ2-1; D unresolved. The germline CDR1 and CDR2 sequences are SQVTM and ANQGSEA. Trimming removed 3 bases from V and 12 bases from J, with 15 bases in between. The CDR3 runs to 12 residues. The CDR3 region is CSVDGGTDTQFF. The CDR3 region has the DNA TGCAGCGTTGACGGCGGAACGGATACGCAGTTCTTC.

This clone has only a few counts. The chain carries TRBV27 and TRBJ2-7, with 8 nucleotides matching TRBD1. The germline V gene encodes CDR1 MNHEY and CDR2 SMNVEV (reference sequence). V was pared by 5 bases and J by 8 bases, with 14 bases of the junction left unmatched. This CDR3 has 15 residues. CDR3 nucleotides: TGTGCCAGCAGTCCTAGACAGGGGCCCTTGGATAAGCAGTACTTC. It is translated as CASSPRQGPLDKQYF.

This rearrangement joins TRBV7-2 to TRBJ1-3; 7 nucleotides align to TRBD1. This CDR3 has 14 amino acids. Trimming cost V 3 bases and J 2 bases; bases outside gene matches: 1. The germline CDR1 and CDR2 sequences are SGHTA and FQGNSA. The CDR3 spells CASSLGTAGNTIYF. The CDR3 coding sequence is TGTGCCAGCAGCTTGGGGACAGCTGGAAACACCATATATTTT.

J is TRBJ1-2 and V is TRBV27; the match to TRBD1 covers 7 bases. Germline lookup yields CDR1 MNHEY and CDR2 SMNVEV (reference sequence). This CDR3 comprises 14 residues. The J segment lost 5 bases and the V segment lost 3 bases, leaving 6 bases of the junction unmatched. In nucleotides, the CDR3 is TGTGCCAGCAGTTTCGGGACAGCATATTATGGCTACACCTTC. Protein product: CASSFGTAYYGYTF.

The CDR3 sequence: CASSQEGGITNEKLFF. CDR3 DNA: TGCGCCAGCAGCCAAGAGGGGGGCATAACTAATGAAAAACTGTTTTTT. This rearrangement joins TRBV4-3 to TRBJ1-4; D is perhaps TRBD1 (6 bases). The V gene lost 0 bases and the J gene lost 1 base, with 9 bases spanning the gap. Germline CDR1 LGHNA, CDR2 YSLEER. This CDR3 spans 16 amino acids.

This clone was seen a single time. The chain links TRBV7-9 to TRBJ1-5; D uncertain. The length of the CDR3 is 13 residues. Trimming took 4 bases from V and 8 from J, leaving 12 bases between them. Germline assignment: CDR1 SEHNR and CDR2 FQNEAQ (reference sequence). The CDR3 nucleotides read TGTGCCAGCAGCTCCGCTTGGTTGGAGCCCCAGCATTTT. Encoded protein: CASSSAWLEPQHF. The full variable domain, with the rest looked up from reference TRBV7-9 and TRBJ1-5, is DTGVSQNPRHKITKRGQNVTFRCDPISEHNRLYWYRQTLGQGPEFLTYFQNEAQLEKSRLLSDRFSAERPKGSFSTLEIQRTEQGDSAMYLCASSSAWLEPQHFGDGTRLSIL.

CDR3: CASSPNSGWPNEKLFF. For the CDR3, the DNA is TGTGCCAGCTCACCAAATTCGGGGTGGCCTAATGAAAAACTGTTTTTT. This rearrangement joins TRBV18 to TRBJ1-4; D gene unclear. There are 16 residues in the CDR3. CDR1 and CDR2 (germline): KGHSH, LQKENI. Trimming stripped 2 bases from V and 3 bases from J, with 13 bases between.

The CDR3 loop reads CASSVFGAGRVTEAFF. CDR3 nucleotide sequence: TGTGCCAGCAGCGTTTTTGGCGCGGGCAGGGTAACTGAAGCTTTCTTT. V and J are TRBV9 and TRBJ1-1; TRBD1 is a possible D gene (5 bases). Looked up from germline, CDR1 is SGDLS and CDR2 is YYNGEE. Trimming shortened V by 2 bases and J by 5 bases, and 19 bases separated the two germline ends. This CDR3 comprises 16 residues.

This sequence joins TRBV3-1 (or the pseudogene TRBV3-2) and TRBJ1-4; D unresolved. V was cut by 0 bases and J by 0 bases, with 14 bases left in between. This CDR3 region has 18 residues. Per germline, CDR1 LGHDT and CDR2 YNNKEL (reference sequence). CDR3 coding DNA: TGTGCCAGCAGCCAAGATCGAACGAGAGTGGCAACTAATGAAAAACTGTTTTTT. Its translation: CASSQDRTRVATNEKLFF.

V usage is TRBV18 and J usage is TRBJ1-4; D may be TRBD1 (5 bases). V lost 2 bases and J lost 7, with 17 bases in between. Germline V gives CDR1 KGHSH, CDR2 LQKENI. This CDR3 spans 16 amino acids. The CDR3 region has the DNA TGTGCCAGCTCACCAGAAACGGGGCCGGCGAGTGAAAAACTGTTTTTT. Protein: CASSPETGPASEKLFF.

The chain couples TRBV24-1 to TRBJ2-5; 7 nucleotides agree with TRBD1. With 5 bases clipped from V and 5 bases from J, the junction kept 10 bases outside the gene matches. The CDR3 is 15 residues long. Germline V gene data show CDR1 as KGHDR and CDR2 as SFDVKD. Here the CDR3 reads CATSANEGARETQYF. The CDR3 coding sequence is TGTGCCACCAGTGCTAATGAGGGGGCGAGGGAGACCCAGTACTTC.

This chain uses TRBV18 with TRBJ2-1, with TRBD2 identical over 9 bases. V gave up 6 bases and J gave up 3 bases; unmatched junction bases: 6. CDR1 KGHSH and CDR2 LQKENI come from the germline V gene. The CDR3 is 15 amino acids. CDR3: CASSEVSGGYNEQFF. The CDR3 DNA is TGTGCCAGCTCGGAGGTTAGCGGGGGCTACAATGAGCAGTTCTTC.

Here the CDR3 DNA reads TGCGCCAGCAGCTCAGGGCCTACAACTAATGAAAAACTGTTTTTT. It is translated as CASSSGPTTNEKLFF. The chain uses TRBV4-3 and TRBJ1-4, with D possibly matching TRBD1 (5 bases). The ends were cut back, 5 bases at V and 0 bases at J, with 10 bases in the middle. Germline V gives CDR1 LGHNA, CDR2 YSLEER. The CDR3 extends over 15 amino acids.

The chain links TRBV19 to TRBJ2-1; 10 bases are a match to TRBD2. The germline CDR1 and CDR2 sequences are LNHDA and SQIVND (reference sequence). The CDR3 sequence is 18 residues long. The trim removed 7 bases at V and 9 bases at J, leaving 21 bases unmatched. The chain's CDR3 is CASTRVGASGGYGGEQFF. CDR3 nucleotides: TGTGCCAGTACCCGAGTTGGGGCTAGCGGGGGATATGGGGGTGAGCAGTTCTTC. Based on the CDR3 plus reference TRBV19 and TRBJ2-1, the full variable domain is DGGITQSPKYLFRKEGQNVTLSCEQNLNHDAMYWYRQDPGQGLRLIYYSQIVNDFQKGDIAEGYSVSREKKESFPLTVTSAQKNPTAFYLCASTRVGASGGYGGEQFFGPGTRLTVL.

This clone was detected a few times. J is TRBJ2-7 and V is TRBV5-1; the D is unclear. The CDR3 contains 11 residues. Germline V gene data show CDR1 as SGHRS and CDR2 as YFSETQ. V was cut by 2 bases and J by 6 bases, with 6 bases left in between. CDR3 DNA: TGCGCCAGCAGCTTCGGGTTCGAGCAGTACTTC. Protein product: CASSFGFEQYF.

The chain combines TRBV21-1 with TRBJ1-5; the table names TRBD1, a call not compared with the DNA. TRBV21-1 is deemed a pseudogene. The CDR3 has 15 amino acids. Here the CDR3 DNA reads TGTGCCAGCAGCACAGGACAGAATAGCAATCAGCCCCAGCATTTT. It encodes CASSTGQNSNQPQHF.

V gene TRBV5-1 combines with J gene TRBJ2-3; 7 bases agree with TRBD1. Germline loops: CDR1 SGHRS, CDR2 YFSETQ. The CDR3 runs 14 residues. Unmatched junction bases numbered 6, after V lost 6 bases and J lost 2 bases. The CDR3 bases are TGCGCCAGCACCCCAGGACAGGACACAGATACGCAGTATTTT. Amino acids: CASTPGQDTDTQYF.

J is TRBJ1-2 and V is TRBV3-1 (or the pseudogene TRBV3-2), with TRBD1 as a possible D gene (6 bases). V gave up 1 base and J gave up 4 bases, with 7 bases separating them. Germline assignment: CDR1 LGHDT and CDR2 YNNKEL (reference sequence). The CDR3 covers 13 residues. CDR3 bases: TGTGCCAGCAGCCAAGCGGACAGCTATGGCTACACCTTC. It is translated as CASSQADSYGYTF.

Worth noting for this clone: The same CDR3 arises from other DNA sequences in this sample as well. V usage is TRBV7-9 and J usage is TRBJ1-2; TRBD1 matches at 7 bases. This CDR3 has 13 residues. Trimming at V came to 1 base and at J to 8 bases, leaving 4 bases not matched to a gene. Per the germline V gene, CDR1 is SEHNR and CDR2 is FQNEAQ (reference sequence). In DNA form, the CDR3 reads TGTGCCAGCAGCTTAGGACAGGGCTGGGGCTACACCTTC. Its protein is CASSLGQGWGYTF.

This clone was seen only once. In DNA form, the CDR3 reads TGTGCCAGCAGCTTGGTGACAGATACGCAGTATTTT. Its translation: CASSLVTDTQYF. V and J are TRBV5-4 and TRBJ2-3; the D is unclear. The germline V gene has CDR1 SGHNT and CDR2 YYREEE (reference sequence). The CDR3 totals 12 residues. The germline V and J ends were trimmed by 0 bases and 3 bases, with 2 bases remaining between them.

The chain combines TRBV4-1 with TRBJ2-2; D gene unclear. CDR3 size: 15 residues. Looked up from germline, CDR1 is MGHRA and CDR2 is YSYEKL. V was shortened by 2 bases and J by 1 base, with 8 bases between the two germline ends. The CDR3 loop is CASSQTVLNTGELFF. As DNA, the CDR3 is TGCGCCAGCAGCCAAACAGTGCTGAACACCGGGGAGCTGTTTTTT.

The rearrangement uses TRBV6-5 and TRBJ1-6; D call uncertain. Trimming took 5 bases from V and 9 from J, leaving 14 bases between them. CDR1 MNHEY and CDR2 SVGAGI come from the germline V gene. The CDR3 runs 14 residues. The CDR3 bases are TGTGCCAGCAGTCCCCAGAGGGTTGGTTCACCCCTCCACTTT. It translates to CASSPQRVGSPLHF.

The V gene is TRBV30, the J gene TRBJ1-6, with a tentative D call TRBD1 (5 bases). The CDR3 runs 13 residues. The V end lost 6 bases, the J end lost 6 bases, and 12 bases lay between the germline ends. Germline-derived CDR1 and CDR2 are GTSNPN and SVGIG (reference sequence). The CDR3 loop reads CACRDYRNSPLHF. CDR3 DNA: TGTGCCTGCAGGGACTATCGTAATTCACCCCTCCACTTT.

V is TRBV5-4 and J is TRBJ1-2; D remains ambiguous. This CDR3 spans 15 amino acids. Germline V gives CDR1 SGHNT, CDR2 YYREEE (reference sequence). Trimming shortened V by 4 bases and J by 3 bases, and 16 bases separated the two germline ends. Here the CDR3 DNA reads TGTGCCAGCAGCGATGACCCCGGCTGGGACTATGGCTACACCTTC. Protein product: CASSDDPGWDYGYTF.

The gene calls are TRBV27 and TRBJ1-5; D unclear. The CDR3 length is 17 residues. Germline V gives CDR1 MNHEY, CDR2 SMNVEV (reference sequence). Trimming shortened V by 2 bases and J by 1 base, and 15 bases separated the two germline ends. The CDR3 loop is CASSLGRVEESNQPQHF. CDR3 DNA: TGTGCCAGCAGTTTAGGGAGGGTAGAGGAAAGCAATCAGCCCCAGCATTTT.